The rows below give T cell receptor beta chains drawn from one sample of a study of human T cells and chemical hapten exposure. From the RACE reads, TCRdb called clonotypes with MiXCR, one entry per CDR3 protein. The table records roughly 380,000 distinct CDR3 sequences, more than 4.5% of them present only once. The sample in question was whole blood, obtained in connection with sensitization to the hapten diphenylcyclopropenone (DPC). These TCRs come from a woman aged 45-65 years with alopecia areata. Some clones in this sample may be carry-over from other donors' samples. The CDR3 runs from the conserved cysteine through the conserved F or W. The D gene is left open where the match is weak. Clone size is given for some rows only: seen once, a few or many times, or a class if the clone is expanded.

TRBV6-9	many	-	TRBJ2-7	CASSRGTDEQYF	TGTGCCAGCAGTAGGGGTACCGACGAGCAGTACTTC
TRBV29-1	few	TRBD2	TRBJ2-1	CSASGLAGALNEQFF	TGCAGCGCTTCGGGACTAGCGGGAGCGCTCAATGAGCAGTTCTTC
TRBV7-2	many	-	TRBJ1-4	CASSPKITGTNEKLFF	TGTGCCAGCAGCCCGAAGATCACGGGTACTAATGAAAAACTGTTTTTT
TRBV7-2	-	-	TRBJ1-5	CASSPLAGSNQPQHF	TGTGCCAGCAGCCCCCTCGCAGGAAGCAATCAGCCCCAGCATTTT
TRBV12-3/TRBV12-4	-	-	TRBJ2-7	CASSPLLGIEQYF	TGTGCCAGCAGCCCCCTTCTAGGGATTGAGCAGTACTTC
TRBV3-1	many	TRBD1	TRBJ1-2	CASSQASGTGGAGYTF	TGTGCCAGCAGCCAAGCCTCCGGGACAGGGGGCGCTGGCTACACCTTC
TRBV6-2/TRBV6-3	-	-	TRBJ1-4	CASSYSTGSNEKLFF	TGTGCCAGCAGTTACTCCACAGGATCTAATGAAAAACTGTTTTTT
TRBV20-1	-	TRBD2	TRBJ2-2	CSARRTSGSSTGELFF	TGCAGTGCTAGACGGACTAGCGGGTCCTCCACCGGGGAGCTGTTTTTT
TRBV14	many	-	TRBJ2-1	CASSQGLGQVNEQFF	TGTGCCAGCAGCCAAGGGTTAGGACAAGTCAATGAGCAGTTCTTC
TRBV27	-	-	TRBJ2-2	CASKGKFETGELFF	TGTGCCAGCAAGGGGAAGTTCGAAACCGGGGAGCTGTTTTTT
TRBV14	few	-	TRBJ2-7	CASSGGTYYEQYF	TGTGCCAGCAGCGGAGGTACTTACTACGAGCAGTACTTC
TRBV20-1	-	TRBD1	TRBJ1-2	CSARDLQDRGGYTF	TGCAGTGCTAGAGATCTGCAGGACAGGGGCGGCTACACCTTC
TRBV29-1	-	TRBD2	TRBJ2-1	CSVEDRGDGVYNEQFF	TGCAGCGTTGAAGATCGGGGGGATGGGGTCTACAATGAGCAGTTCTTC
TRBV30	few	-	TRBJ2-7	CAWSLTGHTVYEQYF	TGTGCCTGGAGTTTGACGGGCCATACGGTTTACGAGCAGTACTTC
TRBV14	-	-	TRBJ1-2	CASSPKTRGRNYGYTF	TGTGCCAGCAGCCCCAAAACGCGGGGAAGGAACTATGGCTACACCTTC
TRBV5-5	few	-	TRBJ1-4	CASSLVQGFNEKLFF	TGTGCCAGCAGCTTGGTGCAGGGTTTTAATGAAAAACTGTTTTTT
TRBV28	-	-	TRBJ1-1	CASSLYAEGSTEAFF	TGTGCCAGCAGTTTATATGCGGAAGGGAGCACTGAAGCTTTCTTT
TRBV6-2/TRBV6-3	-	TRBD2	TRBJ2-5	CASSYPLPGRADETQYF	TGTGCCAGCAGTTACCCCCTCCCGGGGAGGGCGGATGAGACCCAGTACTTC
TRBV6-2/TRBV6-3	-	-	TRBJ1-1	CASRRVTNTEAFF	TGTGCCAGCAGAAGGGTCACGAACACTGAAGCTTTCTTT
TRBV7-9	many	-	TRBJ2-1	CASSALASNEQFF	TGTGCCAGCAGCGCCTTAGCGAGCAATGAGCAGTTCTTC
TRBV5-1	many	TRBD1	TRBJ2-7	CASARGQGVVEQYF	TGCGCCAGCGCGCGGGGACAGGGCGTCGTCGAGCAGTACTTC
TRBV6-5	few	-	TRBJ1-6	CASSYGGDWGSPLHF	TGTGCCAGCAGTTACGGAGGGGATTGGGGTTCACCCCTCCACTTT
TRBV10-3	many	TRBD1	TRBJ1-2	CAISGQGAANGYTF	TGTGCCATCAGTGGACAGGGGGCGGCTAATGGCTACACCTTC
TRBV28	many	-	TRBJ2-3	CASSPRRWLRTDTQYF	TGTGCCAGCAGTCCCCGTCGATGGCTCCGAACTGATACGCAGTATTTT
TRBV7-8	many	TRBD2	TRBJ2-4	CASSLAGSGGTKNIQYF	TGTGCCAGCAGCTTAGCAGGGAGCGGGGGGACCAAAAACATTCAGTACTTC
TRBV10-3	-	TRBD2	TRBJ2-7	CAIRGLAGPYEQYF	TGTGCCATCAGAGGACTAGCGGGACCCTACGAGCAGTACTTC